Following are 16 T cell receptor beta chains from one sample sequenced in a study of neurological immune-mediated disorders. TCRdb itself ran the 5' RACE reads through MiXCR, one entry per CDR3 protein. The repertoire holds some 46,000 distinct CDR3 sequences, with roughly 4% as singletons. The sample was PBMCs. All receptors come from a woman aged 55-75 years with multiple sclerosis.

This clonotype was detected only a few times. J is TRBJ1-3 and V is TRBV2; D uncertain. The CDR3 contains 12 residues. The V end lost 6 bases, the J end lost 7 bases, and 10 bases lay between the germline ends. Germline assignment: CDR1 SNHLY and CDR2 FYNNEI. CDR3 sequence reads: CASRRDGNTIYF. CDR3 bases: TGTGCCAGCAGGCGGGATGGGAACACCATATATTTT.

V and J are TRBV28 and TRBJ1-5; a possible D gene is TRBD1 (6 bases). The ends were cut back, 5 bases at V and 3 bases at J, with 11 bases in the middle. Germline lookup yields CDR1 MDHEN and CDR2 SYDVKM. The CDR3 has 14 residues. The CDR3 sequence: CASSQGGFNQPQHF. CDR3 DNA sequence: TGTGCCAGCAGTCAAGGGGGGTTCAATCAGCCCCAGCATTTT.

This clonotype was counted between two and nine times. This rearrangement joins TRBV5-1 to TRBJ2-3, with D perhaps TRBD1 (5 bases). Deletions cut 2 bases from V and 2 bases from J, with 12 bases between. The CDR3 runs to 15 residues. Germline-derived CDR1 and CDR2 are SGHRS and YFSETQ. The CDR3 reads CASSFGQMVTDTQYF. CDR3 nucleotides: TGCGCCAGCAGCTTCGGACAAATGGTCACAGATACGCAGTATTTT.

This clonotype was seen only a few times. The V and J genes are TRBV7-2 and TRBJ2-7; 10 nucleotides align to TRBD2. J lost 4 bases, V lost 1 base, and 4 bases had no gene match. Germline CDR1 and CDR2: SGHTA and FQGNSA. CDR3 length: 15 residues. DNA for the CDR3: TGTGCCAGCAGCTTAGTAAGCGGGGGGGCTTACGAGCAGTACTTC. It codes for CASSLVSGGAYEQYF.

This clonotype has a count of ten or more. The V gene is TRBV6-2 or TRBV6-3, the J gene TRBJ1-1; 8 bases line up with TRBD1. The V gene's germline CDR1 is MNHEY and CDR2 SVGEGT. This CDR3 contains 14 residues. With V trimmed by 4 bases and J by 4 bases, 5 bases remained unmatched. The CDR3 here is CASSFRGRGTEAFF. CDR3 nucleotide sequence: TGTGCCAGCAGTTTCAGGGGGCGCGGCACTGAAGCTTTCTTT.

This clonotype was picked up a small number of times. The rearrangement joins TRBV20-1 to TRBJ2-5; 12 positions agree with TRBD2. J gave up 5 bases and V 3 bases, and 4 bases lay outside the gene matches. From germline, CDR1 is DFQATT and CDR2 SNEGSKA (reference sequence). The CDR3 contains 14 residues. The CDR3 sequence: CSARTSGGYETQYF. The CDR3 DNA follows: TGCAGTGCTAGGACTAGCGGGGGTTATGAGACCCAGTACTTC.

This clonotype was detected many times. The V call is TRBV3-1, the J call TRBJ1-4; weak D call: TRBD1 (6 bases). Germline values: CDR1 LGHDT, CDR2 YNNKEL (reference sequence). The CDR3 loop spans 14 amino acids. Trimming removed 4 bases at V and 2 bases at J, with 8 bases between. The CDR3 nucleotides read TGTGCCAGCAGCCTGAGGGGGACTAATGAAAAACTGTTTTTT. The encoded protein is CASSLRGTNEKLFF.

The chain has TRBV4-3 and TRBJ1-2, with D tentatively TRBD1 (6 bases). The CDR3 runs 15 residues. Germline values: CDR1 LGHNA, CDR2 YSLEER. The ends were cut back, 3 bases at V and 3 bases at J, with 14 bases in the middle. The CDR3 DNA follows: TGCGCCAGCAGCCAGGGATGGGGGCAGCACTATGGCTACACCTTC. Its translation is CASSQGWGQHYGYTF.

The rearrangement links TRBV29-1 to TRBJ1-2; no reliable D call. The CDR3 has 13 amino acids. V lost 0 bases and J 8 bases, leaving 13 bases between the germline ends. CDR1 is SQVTM, CDR2 ANQGSEA, per germline. CDR3 region: CSVEDWQPSGYTF. For the CDR3, the DNA is TGCAGCGTTGAAGACTGGCAGCCGAGCGGCTACACCTTC.

This clonotype qualifies as medium-sized (0.01 to 0.1%). Here the CDR3 DNA reads TGCAGTGTCAGCCAGGGTCGTGACGAGCAGTACTTC. Encoded protein: CSVSQGRDEQYF. V and J are TRBV20-1 and TRBJ2-7; D is perhaps TRBD1 (5 bases). The CDR3 covers 12 residues. V lost 7 bases, J lost 5 bases, and 15 bases lay in between. Germline CDR1 reads DFQATT; CDR2 reads SNEGSKA (reference sequence).

The sample holds many counts of this clonotype. This rearrangement joins TRBV4-1 to TRBJ2-3; D uncertain. CDR1 and CDR2 from the germline V gene are MGHRA and YSYEKL. V was cut by 0 bases and J by 8 bases, with 9 bases left in between. The CDR3 sequence is 13 residues long. CDR3 loop: CASSQDELGTQYF. CDR3 DNA sequence: TGCGCCAGCAGCCAAGATGAGTTAGGTACGCAGTATTTT.

This clonotype was counted between two and nine times. This rearrangement joins TRBV24-1 to TRBJ2-3; 14 bases are shared with TRBD2. Trimming cost V 5 bases and J 0 bases; bases outside gene matches: 9. This CDR3 contains 19 residues. Germline CDR1 reads KGHDR; CDR2 reads SFDVKD. The CDR3 DNA follows: TGTGCCACCAGTGGAACCGGGACTAGCGGGAGTAGGAGCACAGATACGCAGTATTTT. It specifies CATSGTGTSGSRSTDTQYF.

By share, this clonotype ranks as medium-sized. The chain combines TRBV15 with TRBJ2-3, with TRBD2 identical over 8 bases. This CDR3 has 16 residues. With V trimmed by 4 bases and J by 1 base, 7 bases remained unmatched. Germline V gene lookup returns CDR1 LNHNV and CDR2 YYDKDF (reference sequence). CDR3 sequence reads: CATSTGRGAGTDTQYF. CDR3 DNA sequence: TGTGCCACCAGCACAGGGCGGGGGGCTGGCACAGATACGCAGTATTTT.

The CDR3 spells CSARRPGLAGNEQFF. The DNA of the CDR3 is TGCAGTGCTAGACGACCGGGACTAGCAGGGAATGAGCAGTTCTTC. This chain connects TRBV20-1 to TRBJ2-1, with 9 nucleotides matching TRBD2. The germline CDR1 and CDR2 sequences are DFQATT and SNEGSKA (reference sequence). This CDR3 comprises 15 residues. V was clipped by 2 bases and J by 7 bases; unmatched bases: 9.

This clonotype has a count of ten or more. The chain is built from TRBV6-5 and TRBJ2-7; 7 nucleotides line up with TRBD1. Unmatched junction bases numbered 2, after V lost 0 bases and J lost 3 bases. There are 14 residues in the CDR3. Germline CDR1 is MNHEY and CDR2 is SVGAGI. The CDR3 loop is CASSYSYRGYEQYF. The CDR3 bases are TGTGCCAGCAGTTACTCCTACAGGGGCTACGAGCAGTACTTC.

This clonotype was seen at least ten times. V is TRBV2 and J is TRBJ1-6; 8 bases agree with TRBD1. The CDR3 is 14 residues long. Germline-derived CDR1 and CDR2 are SNHLY and FYNNEI. V lost 4 bases to trimming and J lost 10 bases; unmatched junction nucleotides: 6. CDR3 nucleotide sequence: TGTGCCAGCAGTGCCGACAGGGGAGGGTCACCCCTCCACTTT. Translating it yields CASSADRGGSPLHF.